The source of this T cell receptor (beta chain) is a study of identical twins. A template switching step contributed a universal primer site, while unique molecular identifiers were present in the cDNA. TCRdb re-called the 5' RACE reads through MiXCR, storing one row per CDR3 protein. This repertoire shows about 570,000 distinct CDR3 sequences, roughly 9.9% found once; its top ten account for more than 2.5%. This clonotype was detected ten times or more. V was cut by 1 base and J by 9 bases, with 10 bases left in between. Germline loops: CDR1 LGHDT, CDR2 YNNKEL (reference sequence). The CDR3 is 13 residues long. The data also belong to a second study, concerning yellow fever vaccine responses in identical twins.

The J gene is TRBJ2-1, the V gene TRBV3-1; D is perhaps TRBD2 (7 bases). Sequencing was carried out using PBMCs. The sequence was collected from a woman younger than 30 in good health. Written as DNA, the CDR3 is TGTGCCAGCAGCCAAGCTAGGGGGGGTGAGCAGTTCTTC. It translates to CASSQARGGEQFF.